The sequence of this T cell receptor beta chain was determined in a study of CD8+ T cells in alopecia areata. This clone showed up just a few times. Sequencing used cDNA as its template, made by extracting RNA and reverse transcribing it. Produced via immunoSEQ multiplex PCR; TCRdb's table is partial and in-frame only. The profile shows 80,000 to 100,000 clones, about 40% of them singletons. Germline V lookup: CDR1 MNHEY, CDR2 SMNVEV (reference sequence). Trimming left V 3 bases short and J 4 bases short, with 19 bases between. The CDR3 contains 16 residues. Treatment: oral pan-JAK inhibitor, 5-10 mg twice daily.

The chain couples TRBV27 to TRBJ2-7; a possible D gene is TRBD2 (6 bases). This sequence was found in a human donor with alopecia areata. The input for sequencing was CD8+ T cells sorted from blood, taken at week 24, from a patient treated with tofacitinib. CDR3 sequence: CASSLGIRESSYEQYF. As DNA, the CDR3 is TGTGCCAGCAGTTTGGGTATCCGGGAGTCATCGTACGAGCAGTACTTC.